The clone carrying this T cell receptor beta chain was recorded once. Production of TCR cDNA was by 5'RACE template switching, which also added a universal primer site and UMIs. One entry per CDR3 protein results from TCRdb running MiXCR on the 5' RACE reads. Seen here are under 500,000 distinct CDR3 sequences, roughly a sixth observed once, and the top ten hold roughly a sixth. This record belongs to a study of T cells after yellow fever vaccination. In the study overall: The fractions with low cell numbers were processed using SMART-Seq v4 Ultra Low Input.

Germline values: CDR1 SGHTA, CDR2 FQGTGA. The CDR3 sequence is 13 residues long. Trimming removed 6 bases from V and 6 bases from J, with 14 bases in between. V usage is TRBV7-3 and J usage is TRBJ1-1; the D gene is possibly TRBD1 (6 bases). The sequence was collected from a young man who received the YFV17D yellow fever vaccine. The specimen comprised PBMCs, sampled before the yellow fever booster vaccination. Written as DNA, the CDR3 is TGTGCCAGCAGTAGTACAGGGACCTCTGAAGCTTTCTTT. Translating gives CASSSTGTSEAFF.